The sequence of this T cell receptor (beta chain) was determined in a study of T-cell reconstitution after alpha-beta-depleted transplantation in children. The CDR3 is 14 amino acids. J gave up 4 bases and V 1 base, and 3 bases lay outside the gene matches. Germline values: CDR1 SGHKS, CDR2 YYEKEE (reference sequence). During its preparation, the TCRbeta library received unique molecular identifiers. TCRdb called the PCR reads again in MiXCR, with one record for every CDR3 protein. The sample has around 600,000 distinct CDR3 sequences; about 15% are singletons. The sequencing used PBMCs from the stem cell graft donor, collected from the stem cell graft. This clonotype was sampled from a human donor who donated a stem cell graft to a child with acute myeloid leukemia. The chain joins TRBV5-5 to TRBJ2-3; 7 nucleotides match TRBD1. As DNA, the CDR3 is TGTGCCAGCAGCTTGCTGAGGGGGCCAGATACGCAGTATTTT. Its translation is CASSLLRGPDTQYF. Based on the CDR3 plus reference TRBV5-5 and TRBJ2-3, the full variable domain is DAGVTQSPTHLIKTRGQQVTLRCSPISGHKSVSWYQQVLGQGPQFIFQYYEKEERGRGNFPDRFSARQFPNYSSELNVNALLLGDSALYLCASSLLRGPDTQYFGPGTRLTVL.